These 5 T cell receptor beta chains came from one sample sequenced in a study of shared clonotypes between healthy human individuals. Profiled with immunoSEQ multiplex PCR; TCRdb holds only in-frame clones, not every one. The table has fewer than 200,000 clones, roughly 70% seen once; the top ten hold about 9.4%. Input material: memory CD4+ T cells sorted from blood. The subset denotes: CD45RA-negative fraction. These receptors were obtained from a young man in good health.

The CDR3 loop is CATMVGGATDTQYF. In DNA form, the CDR3 reads TGTGCCACGATGGTGGGAGGGGCCACAGATACGCAGTATTTT. J is TRBJ2-3 and V is TRBV5-4; TRBD2 matches 7 bases. Germline V gene data show CDR1 as SGHNT and CDR2 as YYREEE (reference sequence). V dropped 9 bases and J dropped 2; count of bases not matched to a gene: 9. This CDR3 has 14 residues. The variable domain in full, completed from reference TRBV5-4 and TRBJ2-3, reads ETGVTQSPTHLIKTRGQQVTLRCSSQSGHNTVSWYQQALGQGPQFIFQYYREEENGRGNFPPRFSGLQFPNYSSELNVNALELDDSALYLCATMVGGATDTQYFGPGTRLTVL.

This clone was observed a few times. The CDR3 region is CASSMGHTSNTGELFF. Written as DNA, the CDR3 is TGTGCCAGCAGCATGGGACATACTTCGAACACCGGGGAGCTGTTTTTT. This chain connects TRBV5-6 to TRBJ2-2; TRBD1 is a possible D gene (6 bases). The length of the CDR3 is 16 residues. CDR1 and CDR2 from the germline V gene are SGHDT and YYEEEE. Trimming stripped 4 bases from V and 0 bases from J, with 13 bases between.

J is TRBJ1-4 and V is TRBV5-5; TRBD1 might be the D (5 bases). The germline V gene has CDR1 SGHKS and CDR2 YYEKEE (reference sequence). This CDR3 region has 17 residues. V shed 2 bases and J shed 0 bases, with 14 bases lying between them. As DNA, the CDR3 is TGTGCCAGCAGCTTTTCCAGGGAATGGACAACTAATGAAAAACTGTTTTTT. Amino acids: CASSFSREWTTNEKLFF.

CDR3 sequence: CASSPRNRGRTEAFF. DNA of the CDR3: TGTGCCAGCTCACCCCGGAACAGGGGGCGTACTGAAGCTTTCTTT. The chain couples TRBV18 to TRBJ1-1, with 9 bases matching TRBD1. The V segment lost 3 bases and the J segment 5 bases; nucleotides outside the gene matches: 7. The germline V gene has CDR1 KGHSH and CDR2 LQKENI. CDR3 size: 15 residues. The full variable domain, with the rest looked up from reference TRBV18 and TRBJ1-1, is NAGVMQNPRHLVRRRGQEARLRCSPMKGHSHVYWYRQLPEEGLKFMVYLQKENIIDESGMPKERFSAEFPKEGPSILRIQQVVRGDSAAYFCASSPRNRGRTEAFFGQGTRLTVV.

The V call is TRBV28, the J call TRBJ1-5; 8 nucleotides align to TRBD1. Germline V lookup: CDR1 MDHEN, CDR2 SYDVKM. V was pared by 4 bases and J by 10 bases, with 6 bases of the junction left unmatched. The length of the CDR3 is 13 residues. Written as DNA, the CDR3 is TGTGCCAGCAGTTCCGGGACAGGCGGTCCCCAGCATTTT. Amino acids: CASSSGTGGPQHF.